This TCR beta chain comes out of a study of a mutant IDH1 vaccine in newly diagnosed glioma (dated by TCRdb to about 2021). About the investigation overall: Of the 25 to 40 treated patients, approximately 62% were male and approximately 40% were female, and the mean age was about 40 years. Before enrollment, patients had received standard therapy of radiotherapy alone, temozolomide alone, or radiochemotherapy with temozolomide; most received the combination. Peripheral blood was collected at six visits: V03 (baseline), V05, V07, V10, V12 and V13. For exploratory analyses, about 25 treated patients had longitudinal TCRB deep sequencing done wherever samples were available.

Overall study results and their limits: No apparent relationship was observed between pseudoprogression and alterations in the top peripheral T cell clonotypes detected by TCRB sequencing. It was noted by the authors that analyses of patient blood samples could not be reproduced owing to sample limitations. PBMC samples for TCRB deep sequencing were selected based on availability. Immune responses induced by the vaccine were seen in around 94% of patients across multiple MHC alleles.

The method behind the library was the immunoSEQ multiplex PCR assay. Rearranged TCR beta chain sequences were amplified with the hsTCRB Kit following the manufacturer's protocol. Sequencing of TCRB libraries was carried out on an Illumina MiSeq. The study's own analysis went as follows. Demultiplexing, trimming and gene mapping were performed with the kit vendor's proprietary platform. TCRdb took this table from immuneACCESS and kept in-frame rearrangements with V and J called. Such tables lack part of the clones; where checked against another copy, unresolved V genes explain under half of the gap, and the rest is unexplained. V, J and clone size are those of that table, while D and trimming were read from the DNA. The sample includes 90,000 to 95,000 clones, with roughly 80% observed a single time. The ten biggest clones cover roughly 6.8% of the sample. The time point tag for this specimen amounts to: baseline, week 1 (first vaccination visit). The meaning of the sample's treatment or condition label: pre-vaccination baseline after standard-of-care therapy. Newly diagnosed WHO grade 3 or 4 IDH1-mutant astrocytomas showing loss of nuclear ATRX were present in the donors. The samples were drawn from NOA16, a multicentre, single-arm, open-label phase I trial in Germany that tested a mutant IDH1 peptide vaccine in humans for the first time. For immunogenicity testing, the blood drawn at visit V03 was used as the baseline sample. Genomic DNA for TCRB sequencing was isolated from EDTA blood with the DNeasy Blood and Tissue Kit.

Regarding this clone: It has no known antigen specificity. Base quality data are lacking; no much larger clone is found one base away.

This specimen consisted of PBMCs, obtained from a glioma patient treated with radiotherapy, temozolomide or both. The receptor was isolated from a woman aged 45 to 65 with glioma.

CDR3 protein: CSAPSLDTQYF. The DNA sequence follows: TGCAGTGCTCCCTCACTGGATACGCAGTATTTT. The chain joins TRBV20-1 to TRBJ2-3; no D gene is confidently identified. Sequences DFQATT (CDR1) and SNEGSKA (CDR2) are obtained from the germline V gene (reference sequence). CDR3 length: 11 amino acids, cysteine to phenylalanine. Only CDR3 DNA remains: 33 bases, in frame from the first base. Between the V and J ends, shortened by 5 bases and 6 bases respectively, the junction contains 9 bases.